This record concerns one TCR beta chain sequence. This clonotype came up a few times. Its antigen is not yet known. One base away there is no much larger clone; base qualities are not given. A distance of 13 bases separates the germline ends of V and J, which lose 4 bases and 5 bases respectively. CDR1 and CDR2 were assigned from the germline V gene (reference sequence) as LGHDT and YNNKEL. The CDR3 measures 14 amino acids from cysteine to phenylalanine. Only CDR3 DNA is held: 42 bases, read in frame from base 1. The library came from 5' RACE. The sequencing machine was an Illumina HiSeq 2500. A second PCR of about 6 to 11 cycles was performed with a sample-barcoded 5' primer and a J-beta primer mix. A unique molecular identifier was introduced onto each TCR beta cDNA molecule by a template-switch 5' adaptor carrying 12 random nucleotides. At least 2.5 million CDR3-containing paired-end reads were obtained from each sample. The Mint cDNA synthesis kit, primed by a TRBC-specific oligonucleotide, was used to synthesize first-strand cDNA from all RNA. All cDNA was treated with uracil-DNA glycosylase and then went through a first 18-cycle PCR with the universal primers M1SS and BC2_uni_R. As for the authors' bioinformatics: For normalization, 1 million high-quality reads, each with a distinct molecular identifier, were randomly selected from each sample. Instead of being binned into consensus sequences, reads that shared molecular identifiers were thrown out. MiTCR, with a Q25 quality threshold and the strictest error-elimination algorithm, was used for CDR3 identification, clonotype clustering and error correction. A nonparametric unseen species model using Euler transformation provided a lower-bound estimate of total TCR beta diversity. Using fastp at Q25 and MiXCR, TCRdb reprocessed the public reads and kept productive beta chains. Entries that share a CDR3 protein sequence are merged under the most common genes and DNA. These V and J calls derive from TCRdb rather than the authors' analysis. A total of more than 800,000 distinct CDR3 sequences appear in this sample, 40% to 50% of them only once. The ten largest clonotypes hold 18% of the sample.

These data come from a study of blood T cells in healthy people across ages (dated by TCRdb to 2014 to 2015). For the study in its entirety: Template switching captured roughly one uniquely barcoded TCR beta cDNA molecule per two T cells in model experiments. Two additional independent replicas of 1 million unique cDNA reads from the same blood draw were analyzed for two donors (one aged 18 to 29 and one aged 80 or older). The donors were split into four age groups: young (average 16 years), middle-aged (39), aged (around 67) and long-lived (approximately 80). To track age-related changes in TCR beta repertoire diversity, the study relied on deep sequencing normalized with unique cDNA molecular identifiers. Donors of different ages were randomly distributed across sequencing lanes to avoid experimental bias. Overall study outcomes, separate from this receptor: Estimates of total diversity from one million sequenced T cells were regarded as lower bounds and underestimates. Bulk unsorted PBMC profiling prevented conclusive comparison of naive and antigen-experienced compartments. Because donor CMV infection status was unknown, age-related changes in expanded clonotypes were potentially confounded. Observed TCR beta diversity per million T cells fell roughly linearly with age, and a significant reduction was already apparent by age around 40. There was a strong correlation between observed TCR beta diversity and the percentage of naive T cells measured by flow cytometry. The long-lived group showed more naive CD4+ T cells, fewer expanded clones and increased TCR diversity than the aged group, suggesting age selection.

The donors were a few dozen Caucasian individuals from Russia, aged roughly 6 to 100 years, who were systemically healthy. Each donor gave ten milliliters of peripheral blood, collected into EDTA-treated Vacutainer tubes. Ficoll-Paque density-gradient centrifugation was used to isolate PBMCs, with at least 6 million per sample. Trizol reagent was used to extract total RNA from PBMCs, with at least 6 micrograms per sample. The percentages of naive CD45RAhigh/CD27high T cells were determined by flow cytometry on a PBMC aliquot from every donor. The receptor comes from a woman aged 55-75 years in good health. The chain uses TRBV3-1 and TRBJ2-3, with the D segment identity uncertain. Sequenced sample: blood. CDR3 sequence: CASSRGSVVDTQYF. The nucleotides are TGTGCCAGCAGCCGAGGTAGTGTGGTAGATACGCAGTATTTT.